The T cell receptor beta chain under discussion was sequenced for a study of Ad26.COV2.S vaccination and SARS-CoV-2 variants. Across the study: Ad26.COV2.S shots went into the muscle once or twice, 56 days apart.

About this clone: Its cognate antigen is unknown.

The ends lost 2 bases at V and 0 bases at J; junction bases unmatched: 5. The V gene's germline CDR1 is MNHEY and CDR2 SVGAGI. The CDR3 consists of 16 residues. Study-level points and caveats: Higher spike-specific TCR breadth was found in vaccine recipients than in placebo recipients.

The repertoire was sequenced with immunoSEQ multiplex PCR; TCRdb's copy has only in-frame clones and lacks some. The table lists approximately 240,000 clones, around nine tenths of them singletons. The treatment denotes: roughly 18 received Ad26.COV2.S at low or high dose, single or two shots; roughly 5 received placebo; per-sample allocation not given. At day 63 after the first vaccine or placebo injection, samples were drawn. Boston provided a donor who was an adult aged 18-55 years. An Ad26 vector that expressed Wuhan-strain SARS-CoV-2 spike constituted the vaccine. Here the sequenced sample was peripheral blood, taken in a trial of Ad26.COV2.S vaccine versus placebo. The gene calls are TRBV6-5 and TRBJ2-7; 9 bases agree with TRBD1. This receptor was identified in a person aged 18-65 years who received the Ad26.COV2.S COVID-19 vaccine or a placebo. The CDR3 is CASSYGQGQSSYEQYF. CDR3 DNA sequence: TGTGCCAGCAGTTACGGACAGGGGCAGAGCTCCTACGAGCAGTACTTC.